These T cell receptor beta chains were read from a single sample in a study of blood T cell repertoires in COVID-19. TCRdb's table, derived via immunoSEQ multiplex PCR, lists solely in-frame clones and lacks some. The repertoire holds approximately 300,000 clones, more than 90% seen once, with around 3.9% in the top ten. The sample taken for sequencing was PBMCs or T cells enriched from blood (not recorded which). These receptors were obtained from a woman in her 30s who had been exposed to COVID-19. CDR3s include the opening cysteine and the closing phenylalanine or tryptophan. A D gene is named only where the DNA matches it firmly. Rows may omit the clone size; those that give it use once, few, many or a size class.

few	TRBV5-1	TRBJ1-4	TRBD1	CASSLRDRVGEKLFF
.	TRBV4-3	TRBJ1-1	.	CASSQDSEILNTEAFF
.	TRBV15	TRBJ1-3	.	CATSRVGARRNTIYF
.	TRBV6-5	TRBJ2-5	TRBD2	CASRLAGGLETQYF
.	TRBV3-1/TRBV3-2	TRBJ1-2	.	CASSLTGRGLGYTF
.	TRBV20-1	TRBJ1-2	TRBD1	CSAPHRGDYTF
.	TRBV5-1	TRBJ2-7	TRBD1	CASMSGTGAYEQYF
.	TRBV5-1	TRBJ2-7	TRBD1	CASSLRKAGGPEQYF
.	TRBV9	TRBJ1-2	.	CASSVASGGHGYTF
.	TRBV11-2	TRBJ2-7	.	CASSSTSPFSYEQYF
.	TRBV5-5	TRBJ2-5	TRBD2	CASSPVPSGGPRVQETQYF
.	TRBV6-2/TRBV6-3	TRBJ2-7	TRBD1	CASSDHPPSRDRSYEQYF
once	TRBV9	TRBJ1-3	.	CASSVGPGVSGNTIYF
.	TRBV7-9	TRBJ1-6	.	CASSFGDSNSPLHF
.	TRBV14	TRBJ2-3	TRBD2	CASSLRTSGHTDTQYF
.	TRBV7-9	TRBJ1-6	.	CASSLNLVGRAFSPLHF
.	TRBV28	TRBJ1-4	.	CASSLAGLANEKLFF
once	TRBV5-1	TRBJ1-2	.	CASSPGGPNYGYTF
.	TRBV3-1/TRBV3-2	TRBJ1-5	TRBD1	CASSPTGFGQPQHF
few	TRBV19	TRBJ1-5	.	CASSIHIRGSNQPQHF
.	TRBV6-5	TRBJ1-1	.	CASTKQGNTEAFF
.	TRBV29-1	TRBJ1-2	TRBD1	CSVEDPTGTGGSDYGYTF
.	TRBV5-5	TRBJ1-2	TRBD1	CASSWDRGHNYGYTF
.	TRBV7-8	TRBJ2-7	.	CASSKLTGSSYEQYF
.	TRBV4-3	TRBJ1-1	.	CASSQDGEGLWTEAFF
.	TRBV4-1	TRBJ2-2	.	CASSQVGATGELFF
.	TRBV2	TRBJ1-3	.	CASSIQGSGNTIYF
.	TRBV10-1	TRBJ2-2	TRBD2	CASSTRTSGGDLNGELFF
once	TRBV5-6	TRBJ1-2	.	CASRTPTGTSTSTNYGYTF
once	TRBV5-4	TRBJ2-7	TRBD2	CASSPGTSRNEQYF
.	TRBV10-3	TRBJ1-2	TRBD1	CAIIGTGGDGYTF
.	TRBV3-1/TRBV3-2	TRBJ1-1	.	CASSQEGGAWRLKNTEAFF
.	TRBV7-8	TRBJ1-2	TRBD1	CASSRKLAGTGRDYGYTF
.	TRBV27	TRBJ1-1	TRBD1	CASSPQGLNTEAFF
.	TRBV7-2	TRBJ1-6	.	CASSPQRLGSSPLHF
.	TRBV5-6	TRBJ2-7	TRBD1	CASSLAPGQGVGEQYF
.	TRBV6-5	TRBJ2-1	.	CASSLILMNEQFF
.	TRBV11-2	TRBJ1-1	.	CASSPLSSQVNTEAFF
.	TRBV6-5	TRBJ1-5	TRBD1	CASSRDRPGYQPQHF
.	TRBV12-5	TRBJ2-7	.	CASGLSSGQHYEQYF
once	TRBV9	TRBJ2-1	TRBD2	CASSASGGAYNEQFF
.	TRBV4-1	TRBJ2-5	.	CASSYGRGEETQYF
.	TRBV6-5	TRBJ2-1	TRBD1	CASSYSGTGNFEQFF
.	TRBV7-2	TRBJ2-1	.	CASSPYPGSYNEQFF
.	TRBV7-2	TRBJ2-5	TRBD2	CASSARGAGGQETQYF
once	TRBV6-5	TRBJ2-3	TRBD1	CASSPDRIITDTQYF
.	TRBV6-5	TRBJ2-7	TRBD1	CASGGQGVYEQYF
.	TRBV7-9	TRBJ1-1	.	CASSLAARVHTEAFF
.	TRBV18	TRBJ2-5	.	CASSPHIQETQYF